This is a list of T cell receptor beta chains from one sample in a study of blood T cell repertoires in COVID-19. The protocol was immunoSEQ multiplex PCR, while the TCRdb copy is restricted to in-frame clones and leaves out a portion. The sample lists roughly 200,000 clones; about 85% were seen once. What was sequenced was peripheral blood. The receptors come from a woman in her 40s with COVID-19, enrolled during active disease. Each CDR3 is given with its conserved first and last residue. Each record gives: D gene, V gene, J gene, clone size, CDR3 DNA, CDR3 protein. D genes are given only for firm matches. Some rows mark clone size as missing; the rest say once, few, many or name a class of expanded clone.

-	TRBV5-1	TRBJ1-2	once	TGCGCCAGCAGCTCCCTAACAAACGGGAACTATGGCTACACCTTC	CASSSLTNGNYGYTF
-	TRBV7-2	TRBJ2-5	-	TGTGCCAGCAGCCCCCCGGGGGTGGGAGAGACCCAGTACTTC	CASSPPGVGETQYF
TRBD2	TRBV18	TRBJ2-1	-	TGTGCCAGCTCACCAACCGGGACTAGCGGCCGGTTCTTC	CASSPTGTSGRFF
-	TRBV4-1	TRBJ1-1	once	TGCGCCAGCAGCCAAGAGGGACACCCGAACACTGAAGCTTTCTTT	CASSQEGHPNTEAFF
-	TRBV7-8	TRBJ2-2	-	TGTGCCAGCAGCTTAGGGTCGGAGGTGGGGGAGCTGTTTTTT	CASSLGSEVGELFF
TRBD1	TRBV5-1	TRBJ1-6	-	TGCGCCAGTCGACAGGGGGGAAATTCACCCCTCCACTTT	CASRQGGNSPLHF
-	TRBV7-3	TRBJ1-1	-	TGTGCCAGCAGCTTAATTGGGGCCGACACTGAAGCTTTCTTT	CASSLIGADTEAFF
-	TRBV3-1/TRBV3-2	TRBJ2-3	-	TGTGCCAGCAGCCCAGGGGCGGGCACAGATACGCAGTATTTT	CASSPGAGTDTQYF
TRBD2	TRBV5-1	TRBJ2-3	-	TGCGCCAGCAGCTTGGGACTAGCGGGAGAAGTAGATACGCAGTATTTT	CASSLGLAGEVDTQYF
TRBD1	TRBV11-2	TRBJ2-2	-	TGTGCCAGCAGCTTAGACAGGGGGACCGGGGAGCTGTTTTTT	CASSLDRGTGELFF
TRBD2	TRBV7-6	TRBJ2-7	-	TGTGCCAGCAGCTTAGCCCCGGGGGCGAGAGCGGGAGCGGTGACCTACGAGCAGTACTTC	CASSLAPGARAGAVTYEQYF